These 10 T cell receptor beta chains were sequenced from one sample in a study of type 1 regulatory T cells. Study-level points and caveats: Type 1 regulatory T cells had a more restricted TCR repertoire than non-type 1 regulatory T cells.

Their antigens remain unidentified. MiXCR was run by TCRdb on the reads, yielding one entry per CDR3 protein. Counted here are tens of thousands of distinct CDR3 sequences, roughly 20% occurring once; the ten biggest clones make up 8% to 9%. Sequenced input: cultured type 1 regulatory T (Tr1) cells, either the whole culture or a sorted fraction (not recorded which). The receptors were sampled from a human donor in good health.

This chain uses TRBV9 with TRBJ2-2; 10 bases are a match to TRBD2. With 0 bases clipped from V and 6 bases from J, the junction kept 8 bases outside the gene matches. This CDR3 has 17 residues. Germline-derived CDR1 and CDR2 are SGDLS and YYNGEE. CDR3 DNA: TGTGCCAGCAGCGTAGCGGCTAGCGGGAGTAGCCCCGGGGAGCTGTTTTTT. Translated, it gives CASSVAASGSSPGELFF.

The rearrangement joins TRBV5-1 to TRBJ2-7; the match to TRBD2 covers 10 bases. Germline CDR1 reads SGHRS; CDR2 reads YFSETQ. The CDR3 consists of 14 residues. V shed 5 bases, J shed 2 bases, and the junction held 4 bases outside the gene matches. CDR3 loop: CASSSGLATYEQYF. Written as DNA, the CDR3 is TGCGCCAGCAGTTCGGGACTAGCGACCTACGAGCAGTACTTC.

Sample share makes this clonotype medium-sized. The chain is built from TRBV5-1 and TRBJ2-3; a weak D match, TRBD2 (5 bases). There are 16 residues in the CDR3. The V and J ends lost 2 bases and 2 bases respectively, with 15 bases between them. Germline lookup yields CDR1 SGHRS and CDR2 YFSETQ. The DNA for the CDR3 is TGCGCCAGCAGCTTTAGTGGGAGCGCGTTCACAGATACGCAGTATTTT. Residues: CASSFSGSAFTDTQYF.

Only a few counts were recorded for this clonotype. The chain couples TRBV6-5 to TRBJ2-1, with no clear D. Germline V CDR1 and CDR2: MNHEY, SVGAGI. This CDR3 has 15 residues. The V and J ends lost 5 bases and 9 bases respectively, with 20 bases between them. CDR3 region: CASSRVAFGSSEQFF. DNA for the CDR3: TGTGCCAGCAGTAGGGTGGCGTTTGGTAGCTCTGAGCAGTTCTTC.

This sequence joins TRBV12-3 or TRBV12-4 and TRBJ1-4, with D perhaps TRBD1 (6 bases). With 10 bases removed from V and 8 bases from J, the gap between germline ends came to 20 bases. This CDR3 is 14 amino acids long. CDR3 sequence reads: CAITPSRGGEKLFF. In DNA, the CDR3 is TGTGCCATCACACCTTCCAGGGGCGGAGAAAAACTGTTTTTT.

The V gene is TRBV3-1, the J gene TRBJ1-2, with a possible D match to TRBD1 (5 bases). The V end lost 0 bases, the J end lost 0 bases, and 17 bases lay between the germline ends. The length of the CDR3 is 18 residues. Germline-derived CDR1 and CDR2 are LGHDT and YNNKEL (reference sequence). The CDR3 DNA follows: TGTGCCAGCAGCCAAGATACTGTAGGGGCCGGATCTAACTATGGCTACACCTTC. Residues: CASSQDTVGAGSNYGYTF.

J is TRBJ2-1 and V is TRBV27, with D tentatively TRBD1 (5 bases). Germline V gives CDR1 MNHEY, CDR2 SMNVEV (reference sequence). The CDR3 is 16 residues long. Trimming removed 5 bases from V and 0 bases from J, with 14 bases in between. The chain's CDR3 is CASSGHILSSYNEQFF. DNA for the CDR3: TGTGCCAGCAGTGGACACATACTCAGCTCCTACAATGAGCAGTTCTTC.

Judged by abundance, this clonotype is large. The V and J genes are TRBV12-3 or TRBV12-4 and TRBJ2-7, with TRBD2 as a possible D gene (6 bases). The CDR3 is made up of 13 amino acids. The V and J ends lost 4 bases and 2 bases respectively, with 9 bases between them. CDR3: CASSWGLAYEQYF. In DNA, the CDR3 is TGTGCCAGCAGTTGGGGACTTGCCTACGAGCAGTACTTC.

Comment on this clonotype: Germline and junction disagree at one end, which may indicate a read error. The chain is built from TRBV18 and TRBJ1-5; D is uncertain. CDR3 length: 14 residues. Looked up from germline, CDR1 is KGHSH and CDR2 is LQKENI. In DNA form, the CDR3 reads TGTGCCAGCTCACCAAGGGCAGCTAATCAGCCCCGGCATTTT. This codes for CASSPRAANQPRHF.

The V gene is TRBV5-1, the J gene TRBJ2-3; D call uncertain. The CDR3 is made up of 13 amino acids. Germline loops: CDR1 SGHRS, CDR2 YFSETQ. Trimming left V 1 base short and J 4 bases short, with 7 bases between. Here the CDR3 DNA reads TGCGCCAGCAGCTTGAGATTTGCAGATACGCAGTATTTT. This encodes CASSLRFADTQYF.